This T cell receptor (beta chain) stems from a study of Ad26.COV2.S vaccination and SARS-CoV-2 variants. Study in general: Ad26.COV2.S, an intramuscular injection, was given once or twice 56 days apart.

The treatment was: around 19 received Ad26.COV2.S at low or high dose, single or two shots; 5 received placebo; per-sample allocation not given. Day 63 after the first vaccine or placebo injection was the time point for sampling. V gave up 5 bases and J gave up 5 bases; unmatched junction bases: 7. The CDR3 extends over 15 amino acids. The germline V gene has CDR1 SGHTA and CDR2 FQGNSA. Here immunoSEQ multiplex PCR was the method, and the copy in TCRdb shows in-frame clones only, minus some. Altogether roughly 350,000 clones are present, 88% being singletons, with the ten largest covering approximately 5.9%.

This clonotype was obtained from a person between 18 and 60 years old who received the Ad26.COV2.S COVID-19 vaccine or a placebo. This chain uses TRBV7-2 with TRBJ1-4; 8 nucleotides match TRBD1. The specimen comprised peripheral blood, sampled in a trial of Ad26.COV2.S vaccine versus placebo. CDR3 DNA sequence: TGTGCCAGCAGCGGAGCCGGGACAGGAAATGAAAAACTGTTTTTT. It translates to CASSGAGTGNEKLFF. The full variable domain, rest sourced from reference TRBV7-2 and TRBJ1-4, is GAGVSQSPSNKVTEKGKDVELRCDPISGHTALYWYRQSLGQGLEFLIYFQGNSAPDKSGLPSDRFSAERTGGSVSTLTIQRTQQEDSAVYLCASSGAGTGNEKLFFGSGTQLSVL.